This passage covers 30 T cell receptor beta chains from one sample sequenced in a study of T cell changes during pregnancy in multiple sclerosis. Repertoires were generated with immunoSEQ multiplex PCR, while TCRdb's copy carries only in-frame clones and drops some. The table records approximately 40,000 clones, 91% of them present only once. The sample was CD8+ T cells from peripheral blood mononuclear cells, taken after pregnancy. All receptors derive from a female donor with multiple sclerosis, enrolled in a pregnancy study.

This rearrangement joins TRBV7-9 to TRBJ2-1; D may be TRBD2 (5 bases). Trimming took 5 bases from V and 9 from J, leaving 17 bases between them. The germline V gene has CDR1 SEHNR and CDR2 FQNEAQ (reference sequence). The CDR3 loop spans 14 amino acids. CDR3: CASSASSSRSEQFF. The CDR3 DNA reads TGTGCCAGCAGCGCCTCTTCTAGCCGAAGTGAGCAGTTCTTC.

This chain connects TRBV19 to TRBJ2-3; 9 nucleotides agree with TRBD1. The CDR3 is 14 amino acids. Germline CDR1 LNHDA, CDR2 SQIVND (reference sequence). V trimming: 4 bases; J trimming: 6 bases; junction bases outside the gene matches: 5. The CDR3 DNA sequence: TGTGCCAGTAGTACTCGGACAGGGGCCGATACGCAGTATTTT. This codes for CASSTRTGADTQYF. The whole variable domain, filled in from reference TRBV19 and TRBJ2-3, reads DGGITQSPKYLFRKEGQNVTLSCEQNLNHDAMYWYRQDPGQGLRLIYYSQIVNDFQKGDIAEGYSVSREKKESFPLTVTSAQKNPTAFYLCASSTRTGADTQYFGPGTRLTVL.

The CDR3 protein is CASSLPGTGVPIPPQETQYF. In nucleotides, the CDR3 is TGTGCCAGCAGTTTACCCGGGACAGGGGTCCCAATACCGCCCCAAGAGACCCAGTACTTC. This chain connects TRBV28 to TRBJ2-5; 10 nucleotides line up with TRBD1. The CDR3 covers 20 residues. Unmatched junction bases numbered 16, after V lost 2 bases and J lost 1 base. CDR1 MDHEN and CDR2 SYDVKM come from the germline V gene. Variable domain in full (rest from reference TRBV28 and TRBJ2-5): DVKVTQSSRYLVKRTGEKVFLECVQDMDHENMFWYRQDPGLGLRLIYFSYDVKMKEKGDIPEGYSVSREKKERFSLILESASTNQTSMYLCASSLPGTGVPIPPQETQYFGPGTRLLVL.

The chain uses TRBV11-2 and TRBJ2-7, with TRBD1 identical over 10 bases. This CDR3 contains 15 residues. V lost 5 bases to trimming and J lost 4 bases; unmatched junction nucleotides: 8. Germline CDR1 is SGHAT and CDR2 is FQNNGV. Here the CDR3 reads CASSPRGTGVYEQYF. The CDR3 bases are TGTGCCAGCAGCCCGAGAGGGACAGGGGTGTACGAGCAGTACTTC.

The J gene is TRBJ2-7, the V gene TRBV29-1, with D possibly being TRBD2 (6 bases). Trimming took 4 bases from V and 5 from J, leaving 15 bases between them. The germline gives CDR1 SQVTM, CDR2 ANQGSEA. The CDR3 spans 13 residues. The CDR3 loop is CSVGSGGTDEQYF. CDR3 bases: TGCAGCGTTGGGTCCGGGGGAACGGACGAGCAGTACTTC.

This rearrangement joins TRBV5-6 to TRBJ1-4, with no clear D. Germline CDR1 SGHDT, CDR2 YYEEEE. The CDR3 contains 19 residues. Deletions cut 0 bases from V and 0 bases from J, with 18 bases between. The CDR3 DNA sequence: TGTGCCAGCAGCTTGGGTGGAGGTCTCCTCGTTGCAACTAATGAAAAACTGTTTTTT. The encoded protein is CASSLGGGLLVATNEKLFF.

The chain uses TRBV6-4 and TRBJ2-1; TRBD2 matches at 8 bases. V lost 2 bases and J lost 7; bases outside the gene matches: 7. This CDR3 spans 15 amino acids. CDR1 and CDR2 from the germline V gene are MRHNA and SNTAGT. CDR3 region: CASSDRAGEGNEQFF. The DNA for the CDR3 is TGTGCCAGCAGTGACAGAGCGGGAGAGGGGAATGAGCAGTTCTTC.

The chain is built from TRBV5-1 and TRBJ2-2; D is perhaps TRBD2 (5 bases). This CDR3 comprises 17 residues. With 0 bases removed from V and 1 base from J, the gap between germline ends came to 13 bases. CDR1 and CDR2 (germline): SGHRS, YFSETQ. CDR3 in DNA: TGCGCCAGCAGCTTGGATCGGGGAAAACGGAACACCGGGGAGCTGTTTTTT. This encodes CASSLDRGKRNTGELFF.

J is TRBJ2-7 and V is TRBV27; weak D call: TRBD2 (6 bases). Trimming cost V 1 base and J 2 bases, with 12 bases left between them. CDR1 is MNHEY, CDR2 SMNVEV, per germline (reference sequence). The CDR3 is 15 amino acids. The CDR3 coding sequence is TGTGCCAGCAGTTTATTTGCGGGGAATGCCTACGAGCAGTACTTC. Residues: CASSLFAGNAYEQYF.

This sequence joins TRBV15 and TRBJ2-6, with D maybe TRBD1 (5 bases). Germline assignment: CDR1 LNHNV and CDR2 YYDKDF (reference sequence). V gave up 2 bases and J gave up 4 bases, with 18 bases separating them. The CDR3 has 18 residues. The CDR3 nucleotides are TGTGCCACCAGCAGACCGGCAGGGTTCCTTAGAGGGGCCAACGTCCTGACTTTC. Protein sequence: CATSRPAGFLRGANVLTF. Supplemented by reference TRBV15 and TRBJ2-6, the full variable domain reads DAMVIQNPRYQVTQFGKPVTLSCSQTLNHNVMYWYQQKSSQAPKLLFHYYDKDFNNEADTPDNFQSRRPNTSFCFLDIRSPGLGDTAMYLCATSRPAGFLRGANVLTFGAGSRLTVL.

This clone appeared once. The V and J genes are TRBV29-1 and TRBJ2-7; TRBD1 might be the D (5 bases). CDR1 is SQVTM and CDR2 is ANQGSEA in the germline V gene. The CDR3 is made up of 15 amino acids. Trimming stripped 1 base from V and 4 bases from J, with 17 bases between. CDR3 DNA sequence: TGCAGCGTTGAAGTTTGGGGCGACGAAGGATACGAGCAGTACTTC. This sequence encodes CSVEVWGDEGYEQYF.

The V and J genes are TRBV7-6 and TRBJ2-7, with TRBD2 identical over 13 bases. The CDR3 spans 19 residues. Looked up from germline, CDR1 is SGHVS and CDR2 is FNYEAQ. With V trimmed by 4 bases and J by 2 bases, 14 bases remained unmatched. In nucleotides, the CDR3 is TGTGCCAGCAGCTCCTCCGGGACTAGCGGGGAGCAGCTGCCCTACGAGCAGTACTTC. It translates to CASSSSGTSGEQLPYEQYF.

The rearrangement joins TRBV7-9 to TRBJ2-4, with D possibly matching TRBD2 (6 bases). The V and J ends lost 5 bases and 2 bases respectively, with 19 bases between them. CDR1 SEHNR and CDR2 FQNEAQ come from the germline V gene (reference sequence). The CDR3 is 17 residues long. CDR3: CASSHGTVGGTKNIQYF. The DNA for the CDR3 is TGTGCCAGCAGCCATGGGACGGTGGGGGGAACCAAAAACATTCAGTACTTC.

V is TRBV21-1 and J is TRBJ2-7; the tabulated D call, TRBD1, remains unverified against the DNA. TRBV21-1 is labeled a pseudogene. The CDR3 covers 16 residues. CDR3 sequence (DNA): TGTGCCAGCAGCAAAACCGGGACAGGGCCGGGCTACGAGCAGTACTTC. Its translation is CASSKTGTGPGYEQYF.

V and J are TRBV2 and TRBJ2-1; TRBD2 aligns across 7 bases. After removal of 2 bases from V and 0 bases from J, the junction contained 1 base not matched to a gene. This CDR3 is built from 15 residues. CDR1 is SNHLY, CDR2 FYNNEI, per germline. DNA of the CDR3: TGTGCCAGCAGTGAACGACTAGCCTCCTACAATGAGCAGTTCTTC. It encodes CASSERLASYNEQFF.

The CDR3 sequence is CAWNGGDPNTGELFF. The CDR3 DNA sequence: TGTGCCTGGAATGGGGGGGACCCGAACACCGGGGAGCTGTTTTTT. The chain uses TRBV30 and TRBJ2-2; 7 bases match TRBD2. The CDR3 covers 15 residues. Trimming cost V 4 bases and J 0 bases; bases outside gene matches: 5. Germline CDR1 and CDR2: GTSNPN and SVGIG (reference sequence). The entire variable domain, with the rest obtained from reference TRBV30 and TRBJ2-2, is as follows: SQTIHQWPATLVQPVGSPLSLECTVEGTSNPNLYWYRQAAGRGLQLLFYSVGIGQISSEVPQNLSASRPQDRQFILSSKKLLLSDSGFYLCAWNGGDPNTGELFFGEGSRLTVL.

The chain carries TRBV30 and TRBJ2-7; D is unclear. Trimming pared 2 bases from V and 1 base from J, leaving 12 bases between. CDR1 and CDR2 (germline): GTSNPN, SVGIG (reference sequence). The length of the CDR3 is 14 residues. The CDR3 region is CAWSSFDSSYEQYF. The CDR3 DNA reads as TGTGCCTGGAGTTCTTTTGACTCTTCCTACGAGCAGTACTTC.

The chain links TRBV7-9 to TRBJ1-4; TRBD1 agrees at 10 bases. Trimming cost V 1 base and J 5 bases; bases outside gene matches: 4. This CDR3 is built from 16 residues. Germline assignment: CDR1 SEHNR and CDR2 FQNEAQ (reference sequence). CDR3 loop: CASSLVTGQGNEKLFF. As DNA, the CDR3 is TGTGCCAGCAGCTTAGTCACGGGACAGGGGAATGAAAAACTGTTTTTT.

Only a few counts were recorded for this clone. CDR3 loop: CASSVVGDTGELFF. The CDR3 nucleotides read TGTGCCAGCAGCGTAGTGGGAGACACCGGGGAGCTGTTTTTT. The J gene is TRBJ2-2, the V gene TRBV9, with TRBD2 as a possible D gene (5 bases). This CDR3 contains 14 residues. Trimming removed 0 bases from V and 3 bases from J, with 6 bases in between. CDR1 SGDLS and CDR2 YYNGEE come from the germline V gene.

The chain links TRBV5-4 to TRBJ2-3; D perhaps matches TRBD2 (5 bases). The ends were cut back, 3 bases at V and 0 bases at J, with 11 bases in the middle. CDR3 length equals 15 residues. The V gene's germline CDR1 is SGHNT and CDR2 YYREEE (reference sequence). The CDR3 loop reads CASSYERPSTDTQYF. The CDR3 bases are TGTGCCAGCAGCTATGAGCGGCCTAGCACAGATACGCAGTATTTT.

The chain employs TRBV15 and TRBJ2-1, with 8 bases that match TRBD2. Per the germline V gene, CDR1 is LNHNV and CDR2 is YYDKDF (reference sequence). The CDR3 runs 14 residues. V was clipped by 7 bases and J by 9 bases; unmatched bases: 11. In nucleotides, the CDR3 is TGTGCCACCACACCTAGCGGGTCAACCATTGAGCAGTTCTTC. Its protein is CATTPSGSTIEQFF.

The chain is built from TRBV6-1 and TRBJ2-2, with 12 positions matching TRBD1. Germline CDR1 is MNHNS and CDR2 is SASEGT. The CDR3 is 15 amino acids. J was trimmed by 3 bases and V by 6 bases; bases with no gene match: 2. This chain's CDR3 is CASSGTGGHTGELFF. The DNA for the CDR3 is TGTGCCAGCAGCGGGACAGGGGGCCACACCGGGGAGCTGTTTTTT.

The chain uses TRBV29-1 and TRBJ1-5; 9 bases match TRBD1. Germline CDR1 SQVTM, CDR2 ANQGSEA. V dropped 8 bases and J dropped 9; count of bases not matched to a gene: 8. The CDR3 totals 12 residues. The CDR3 spells CSPRTGERPQHF. CDR3 DNA sequence: TGCAGCCCCCGGACAGGGGAACGGCCCCAGCATTTT.

The chain's CDR3 is CASSVEGQGRDEQFF. The CDR3 nucleotides read TGTGCCAGCAGCGTAGAGGGACAGGGCAGGGATGAGCAGTTCTTC. This chain uses TRBV9 with TRBJ2-1; 9 nucleotides align to TRBD1. V was pared by 0 bases and J by 8 bases, with 6 bases of the junction left unmatched. The V gene's germline CDR1 is SGDLS and CDR2 YYNGEE. This CDR3 has 15 amino acids.

This chain connects TRBV28 to TRBJ1-4; D is perhaps TRBD1 (5 bases). Germline loops: CDR1 MDHEN, CDR2 SYDVKM. V lost 4 bases to trimming and J lost 10 bases, with 22 bases between them. The CDR3 consists of 16 residues. The chain's CDR3 is CASSSDLAGTWGKLFF. CDR3 nucleotides: TGTGCCAGCAGTTCCGACCTCGCGGGGACTTGGGGAAAACTGTTTTTT. The full variable domain, in which reference TRBV28 and TRBJ1-4 provide the parts outside the CDR3, is DVKVTQSSRYLVKRTGEKVFLECVQDMDHENMFWYRQDPGLGLRLIYFSYDVKMKEKGDIPEGYSVSREKKERFSLILESASTNQTSMYLCASSSDLAGTWGKLFFGSGTQLSVL.

This clone is judged medium-sized. The gene calls are TRBV4-2 and TRBJ2-7; 11 bases line up with TRBD2. The CDR3 totals 16 residues. The J segment lost 5 bases and the V segment lost 3 bases, leaving 9 bases of the junction unmatched. In germline, CDR1 is LGHNA, CDR2 YNFKEQ. CDR3 protein: CASSQELAGVWDEQYF. DNA for the CDR3: TGTGCCAGCAGCCAGGAACTAGCGGGAGTTTGGGACGAGCAGTACTTC.

V gene TRBV7-9 combines with J gene TRBJ2-7; perhaps TRBD2 as D (6 bases). V lost 5 bases and J 3 bases, leaving 14 bases between the germline ends. This CDR3 contains 14 residues. CDR1 and CDR2 (germline): SEHNR, FQNEAQ (reference sequence). CDR3 DNA: TGTGCCAGCAGCCCTTCGCGGGGCAGCTACGAGCAGTACTTC. It specifies CASSPSRGSYEQYF.

The genes are TRBV9 and TRBJ2-1; 7 bases are shared with TRBD2. This CDR3 has 15 residues. Unmatched junction bases numbered 3, after V lost 1 base and J lost 2 bases. Germline CDR1 is SGDLS and CDR2 is YYNGEE. The CDR3 sequence is CASSVSGTPYNEQFF. The CDR3, as DNA: TGTGCCAGCAGCGTAAGCGGGACCCCCTACAATGAGCAGTTCTTC.

This sequence joins TRBV27 and TRBJ2-7; TRBD2 is a possible D gene (6 bases). The CDR3 covers 13 residues. Per germline, CDR1 MNHEY and CDR2 SMNVEV (reference sequence). Trimming took off 1 base at V and 5 bases at J, with 9 bases between the two ends. The CDR3 bases are TGTGCCAGCAGTTTATGGAGGGCAAACGAGCAGTACTTC. Its protein product is CASSLWRANEQYF.

The rearrangement links TRBV7-9 to TRBJ2-1; 8 bases are a match to TRBD1. Germline values: CDR1 SEHNR, CDR2 FQNEAQ (reference sequence). Trimming removed 5 bases from V and 5 bases from J; junction bases left unmatched: 2. The CDR3 contains 13 residues. In DNA, the CDR3 is TGTGCCAGCAGCGGGGGACAGGACAATGAGCAGTTCTTC. Its protein product is CASSGGQDNEQFF.